The 20 T cell receptor beta chains in this list originate from one sample, sequenced in a study of blood T cell repertoires in COVID-19. Profiling relied on immunoSEQ multiplex PCR, and the TCRdb table lists in-frame clones only, not all of them. Among 120,000 or so clones listed, about three quarters were seen once. Sequencing used peripheral blood. The receptors originated from a human donor with acute or convalescent COVID-19. The donor label of this sample is uncertain.

The genes are TRBV28 and TRBJ1-5; D is perhaps TRBD1 (6 bases). Per germline, CDR1 MDHEN and CDR2 SYDVKM. The CDR3 contains 18 residues. Trimming pared 0 bases from V and 0 bases from J, leaving 15 bases between. The CDR3 coding sequence is TGTGCCAGCAGTTTATGGACACAGGGAGCTTATAGCAATCAGCCCCAGCATTTT. Protein: CASSLWTQGAYSNQPQHF.

CDR3 sequence reads: CASSLGTGGLRTEAFF. The CDR3 coding sequence is TGTGCCAGCAGCTTAGGAACAGGGGGCCTACGCACTGAAGCTTTCTTT. The chain recombines TRBV7-9 with TRBJ1-1; the match to TRBD1 covers 9 bases. The CDR3 runs to 16 residues. CDR1 SEHNR and CDR2 FQNEAQ come from the germline V gene (reference sequence). Germline trimming cut 1 base from V and 4 bases from J; bases unmatched to any gene: 7.

The chain joins TRBV6-2 or TRBV6-3 to TRBJ1-6; no firm D call. Germline lookup yields CDR1 MNHEY and CDR2 SVGEGT. Trimming removed 4 bases at V and 6 bases at J, with 7 bases between. CDR3 length equals 13 residues. The CDR3 protein is CASSLEVNSPLHF. CDR3 nucleotides: TGTGCCAGCAGTTTGGAGGTTAATTCACCCCTCCACTTT.

The rearrangement links TRBV5-1 to TRBJ2-2, with D possibly being TRBD2 (5 bases). The CDR3 is made up of 15 amino acids. Trimming removed 5 bases at V and 4 bases at J, with 15 bases between. Looked up from germline, CDR1 is SGHRS and CDR2 is YFSETQ. The CDR3 DNA sequence: TGCGCCAGCAGGCCTAGCCTTGTTGGCACCGGGGAGCTGTTTTTT. It translates to CASRPSLVGTGELFF.

The chain combines TRBV19 with TRBJ1-1; D is uncertain. Between the trimmed V and J ends, which lost 5 bases and 4 bases, there was a span of 11 bases. The germline CDR1 and CDR2 sequences are LNHDA and SQIVND (reference sequence). The CDR3 has 13 amino acids. Written as DNA, the CDR3 is TGTGCCAGTAGTGCGTCACGTGGCACTGAAGCTTTCTTT. Its translation is CASSASRGTEAFF.

The rearrangement uses TRBV24-1 and TRBJ1-2; D unresolved. Germline V gives CDR1 KGHDR, CDR2 SFDVKD. Trimming removed 1 base at V and 3 bases at J, with 2 bases between. The CDR3 has 12 amino acids. DNA for the CDR3: TGTGCCACCAGTGATTTCGACTATGGCTACACCTTC. Its protein product is CATSDFDYGYTF.

The sample holds one count of this clone. The gene calls are TRBV6-5 and TRBJ1-1; TRBD1 matches at 9 bases. The CDR3 extends over 16 amino acids. The germline CDR1 and CDR2 sequences are MNHEY and SVGAGI. Unmatched junction bases numbered 7, after V lost 4 bases and J lost 1 base. DNA for the CDR3: TGTGCCAGCAGTTTACTTCCGGGACAGGGGAACACTGAAGCTTTCTTT. Its translation: CASSLLPGQGNTEAFF.

The V and J genes are TRBV2 and TRBJ1-6; D unclear. The V gene lost 6 bases and the J gene lost 9 bases, with 9 bases spanning the gap. This CDR3 is 12 amino acids long. Germline V lookup: CDR1 SNHLY, CDR2 FYNNEI. CDR3 DNA sequence: TGTGCCAGCAGGGAGAGTGGTTCACCCCTCCACTTT. This translates into CASRESGSPLHF.

This chain joins TRBV27 and TRBJ2-1; the match to TRBD2 covers 12 bases. The junction had 2 bases not matched to a gene; V was cut back by 5 bases and J by 0 bases. Germline V gene data show CDR1 as MNHEY and CDR2 as SMNVEV (reference sequence). The CDR3 is made up of 16 amino acids. CDR3 sequence reads: CASSQLAGGSYNEQFF. The CDR3 bases are TGTGCCAGCAGTCAACTAGCGGGGGGCTCCTACAATGAGCAGTTCTTC.

V gene TRBV5-1 combines with J gene TRBJ2-1; 8 nucleotides align to TRBD2. CDR3 length: 15 residues. Germline loops: CDR1 SGHRS, CDR2 YFSETQ. V shed 2 bases, J shed 1 base, and the junction held 2 bases outside the gene matches. The DNA of the CDR3 is TGCGCCAGCAGCTTTGCGGGGGGTTCCTACAATGAGCAGTTCTTC. It is translated as CASSFAGGSYNEQFF. Drawing the rest from reference TRBV5-1 and TRBJ2-1, the complete variable domain is KAGVTQTPRYLIKTRGQQVTLSCSPISGHRSVSWYQQTPGQGLQFLFEYFSETQRNKGNFPGRFSGRQFSNSRSEMNVSTLELGDSALYLCASSFAGGSYNEQFFGPGTRLTVL.

V gene TRBV2 combines with J gene TRBJ2-5; TRBD1 agrees at 8 bases. V lost 9 bases to trimming and J lost 5 bases; unmatched junction nucleotides: 8. Germline V CDR1 and CDR2: SNHLY, FYNNEI. This CDR3 has 13 residues. The CDR3 loop reads CASIWTGRETQYF. DNA for the CDR3: TGTGCCAGTATTTGGACAGGGCGGGAGACCCAGTACTTC.

This chain connects TRBV4-1 to TRBJ2-3; D is perhaps TRBD2 (5 bases). Trimming pared 0 bases from V and 4 bases from J, leaving 23 bases between. The CDR3 covers 19 residues. CDR1 is MGHRA, CDR2 YSYEKL, per germline. CDR3 amino acids: CASSQEGYLVGSGADTQYF. Written as DNA, the CDR3 is TGCGCCAGCAGCCAAGAAGGTTATTTAGTCGGCTCCGGGGCAGATACGCAGTATTTT.

This chain connects TRBV24-1 to TRBJ1-5, with a possible D match to TRBD1 (6 bases). This CDR3 is built from 13 residues. Looked up from germline, CDR1 is KGHDR and CDR2 is SFDVKD. V gave up 5 bases and J gave up 4 bases, with 8 bases separating them. The CDR3 DNA sequence: TGTGCCACCAGTGTGCAGGGGAATCAGCCCCAGCATTTT. Its translation is CATSVQGNQPQHF.

The chain carries TRBV24-1 and TRBJ2-3; a possible D gene is TRBD1 (5 bases). The CDR3 is 16 residues long. The germline gives CDR1 KGHDR, CDR2 SFDVKD. V was shortened by 5 bases and J by 2 bases, with 16 bases between the two germline ends. The CDR3 loop is CATSVLGVRNTDTQYF. The CDR3, as DNA: TGTGCCACCAGTGTCCTAGGGGTCCGGAACACAGATACGCAGTATTTT.

This chain connects TRBV7-3 to TRBJ1-1; no clear D gene. V gave up 5 bases and J gave up 0 bases, with 13 bases separating them. The germline gives CDR1 SGHTA, CDR2 FQGTGA. The CDR3 has 15 amino acids. The DNA for the CDR3 is TGTGCCAGCAGCCCAACCGGGTCCATGAACACTGAAGCTTTCTTT. It specifies CASSPTGSMNTEAFF.

DNA of the CDR3: TGTGCCAGCTCGTCCTCTTATAGCAATCAGCCCCAGCATTTT. Translating it yields CASSSSYSNQPQHF. This sequence joins TRBV18 and TRBJ1-5, with unresolved D. Per germline, CDR1 KGHSH and CDR2 LQKENI. Trimming removed 6 bases from V and 0 bases from J, with 9 bases in between. The CDR3 totals 14 residues.

This chain links TRBV7-8 with TRBJ1-3, with D perhaps TRBD1 (6 bases). The germline CDR1 and CDR2 sequences are SGHVS and FQNEAQ. The CDR3 runs to 17 residues. Between the trimmed V and J ends, which lost 5 bases and 4 bases, there was a span of 21 bases. CDR3 residues: CASSPNLRTATGNTIYF. The CDR3 nucleotides read TGTGCCAGCAGCCCCAACCTCCGGACAGCGACGGGAAACACCATATATTTT.

This chain uses TRBV28 with TRBJ1-4; tentative D call: TRBD1 (5 bases). Germline-derived CDR1 and CDR2 are MDHEN and SYDVKM. V lost 5 bases to trimming and J lost 8 bases, with 21 bases between them. The CDR3 covers 16 residues. CDR3 protein: CASSPGPGRVREKLFF. CDR3 nucleotides: TGTGCCAGCAGTCCGGGACCAGGGAGGGTACGCGAAAAACTGTTTTTT.

The V call is TRBV6-5, the J call TRBJ1-6; perhaps TRBD1 as D (5 bases). The V gene lost 6 bases and the J gene lost 9 bases, with 18 bases spanning the gap. The CDR3 extends over 15 amino acids. The germline gives CDR1 MNHEY, CDR2 SVGAGI. The CDR3 here is CASRRVIRAASPLHF. The CDR3, as DNA: TGTGCCAGCAGAAGGGTTATCAGGGCGGCTTCACCCCTCCACTTT.

This clone was seen more than once but under ten times. The rearrangement uses TRBV12-5 and TRBJ2-2, with D maybe TRBD1 (5 bases). This CDR3 is 17 amino acids long. V lost 4 bases to trimming and J lost 5 bases, with 20 bases between them. The germline V gene encodes CDR1 LGHNT and CDR2 FRNRAP. The CDR3 DNA sequence: TGTGCTAGTGGTTCCCAACATTCGTTGGGGCTAACCGGGGAGCTGTTTTTT. This translates into CASGSQHSLGLTGELFF.